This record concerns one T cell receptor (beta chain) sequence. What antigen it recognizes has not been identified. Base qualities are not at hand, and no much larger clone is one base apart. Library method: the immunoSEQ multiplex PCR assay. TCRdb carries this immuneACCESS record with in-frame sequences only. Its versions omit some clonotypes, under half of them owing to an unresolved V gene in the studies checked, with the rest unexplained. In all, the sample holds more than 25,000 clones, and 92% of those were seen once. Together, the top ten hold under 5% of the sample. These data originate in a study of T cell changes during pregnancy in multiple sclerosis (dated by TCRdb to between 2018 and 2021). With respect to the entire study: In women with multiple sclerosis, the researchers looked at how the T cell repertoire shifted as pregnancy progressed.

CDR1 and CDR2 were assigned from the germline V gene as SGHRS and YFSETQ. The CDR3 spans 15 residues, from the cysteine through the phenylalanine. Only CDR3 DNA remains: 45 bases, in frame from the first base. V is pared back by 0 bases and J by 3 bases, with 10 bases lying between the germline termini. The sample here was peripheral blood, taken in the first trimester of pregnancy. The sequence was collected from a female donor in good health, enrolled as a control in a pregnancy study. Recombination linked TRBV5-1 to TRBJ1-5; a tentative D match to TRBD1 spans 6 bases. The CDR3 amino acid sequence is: CASSLGSGDNQPQHF. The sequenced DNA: TGCGCCAGCAGCTTGGGGTCAGGGGACAATCAGCCCCAGCATTTT.